This TCR beta chain was identified in a study of OX40 agonist ivuxolimab in advanced cancers. The overall study: Of mixed ages from about 20 to 90 and averaging around 60 years, the group was about 80% male. Findings and limits, study-wide: At 0.1 to 3.0 mg/kg, clonal expansion of CD4+ and CD8+ blood T cells had occurred by week 6.

Sequencing used immunoSEQ multiplex PCR; TCRdb keeps in-frame clones, though not all of them. This table has tens of thousands of clones, roughly 88% appearing once. The ends were cut back, 5 bases at V and 0 bases at J, with 5 bases in the middle. Germline-derived CDR1 and CDR2 are MDHEN and SYDVKM. The CDR3 has 14 amino acids. Worth noting for this clone: Its antigen is not identified.

Any history of autoimmune disease or systemic immunosuppression disqualified patients. The sample consisted of CD4+ or CD8+ T cells sorted from blood, taken in a trial of the OX40 agonist ivuxolimab. The chain employs TRBV28 and TRBJ2-6; no firm D call. The origin of this receptor is an adult with an advanced solid tumor such as melanoma, head and neck, liver or kidney cancer. The CDR3 spells CASSSYSGANVLTF. In DNA, the CDR3 is TGTGCCAGCAGTAGTTACTCTGGGGCCAACGTCCTGACTTTC.